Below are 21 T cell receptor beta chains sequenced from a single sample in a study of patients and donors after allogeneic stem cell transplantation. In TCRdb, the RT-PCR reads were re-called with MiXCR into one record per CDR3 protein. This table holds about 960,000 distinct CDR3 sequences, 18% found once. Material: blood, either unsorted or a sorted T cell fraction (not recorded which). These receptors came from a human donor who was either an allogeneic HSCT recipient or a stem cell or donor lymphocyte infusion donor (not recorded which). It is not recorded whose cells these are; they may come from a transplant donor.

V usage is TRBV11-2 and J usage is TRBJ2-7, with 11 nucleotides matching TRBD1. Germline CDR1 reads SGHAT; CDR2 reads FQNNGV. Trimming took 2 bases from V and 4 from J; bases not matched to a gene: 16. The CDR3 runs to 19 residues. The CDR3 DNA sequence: TGTGCCAGCAGCTTAAACCCACCGGTCGGGACAGGGGGTCTTTACGAGCAGTACTTC. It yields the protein CASSLNPPVGTGGLYEQYF.

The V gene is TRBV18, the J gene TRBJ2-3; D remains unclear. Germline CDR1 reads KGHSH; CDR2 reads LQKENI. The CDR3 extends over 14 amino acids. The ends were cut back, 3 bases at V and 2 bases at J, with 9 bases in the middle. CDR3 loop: CASSPPGPTDTQYF. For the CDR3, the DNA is TGTGCCAGCTCACCTCCGGGCCCCACAGATACGCAGTATTTT.

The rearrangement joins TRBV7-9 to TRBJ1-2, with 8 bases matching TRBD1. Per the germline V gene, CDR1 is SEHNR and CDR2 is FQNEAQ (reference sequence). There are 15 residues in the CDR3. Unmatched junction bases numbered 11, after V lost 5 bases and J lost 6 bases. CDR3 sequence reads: CASSDGQGEYDGYTF. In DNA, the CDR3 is TGTGCCAGCAGCGACGGACAGGGCGAGTATGATGGCTACACCTTC. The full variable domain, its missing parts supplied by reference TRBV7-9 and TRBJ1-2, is DTGVSQNPRHKITKRGQNVTFRCDPISEHNRLYWYRQTLGQGPEFLTYFQNEAQLEKSRLLSDRFSAERPKGSFSTLEIQRTEQGDSAMYLCASSDGQGEYDGYTFGSGTRLTVV.

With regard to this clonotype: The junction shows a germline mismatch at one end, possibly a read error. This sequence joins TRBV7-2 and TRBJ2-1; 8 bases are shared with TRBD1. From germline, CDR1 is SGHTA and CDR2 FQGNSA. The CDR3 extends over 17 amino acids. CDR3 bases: TGTGCCAGCATCTTAGGAGGACAGGGTCTCCCCTACAATGAGCAGTTCTTC. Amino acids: CASILGGQGLPYNEQFF.

The CDR3, as DNA: TGTGCCAGCAGTTACGGGACAGAAAACAATGAGCAGTTCTTC. It yields the protein CASSYGTENNEQFF. The V call is TRBV6-5, the J call TRBJ2-1; TRBD1 matches at 7 bases. The CDR3 length is 14 residues. V lost 2 bases and J lost 5; bases outside the gene matches: 3. The germline gives CDR1 MNHEY, CDR2 SVGAGI.

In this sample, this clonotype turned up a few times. Written as DNA, the CDR3 is TGTGCCAGCAGCACCCGACAGCAGAATGAAAAACTGTTTTTT. Residues: CASSTRQQNEKLFF. The J gene is TRBJ1-4, the V gene TRBV9, with D tentatively TRBD1 (5 bases). Looked up from germline, CDR1 is SGDLS and CDR2 is YYNGEE. The CDR3 is made up of 14 amino acids. V was shortened by 4 bases and J by 5 bases, with 12 bases between the two germline ends.

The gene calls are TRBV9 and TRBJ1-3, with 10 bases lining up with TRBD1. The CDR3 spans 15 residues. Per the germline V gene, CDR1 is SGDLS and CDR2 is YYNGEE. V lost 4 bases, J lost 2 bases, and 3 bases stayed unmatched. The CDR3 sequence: CASSTGTGAGNTIYF. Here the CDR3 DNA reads TGTGCCAGCAGCACGGGGACAGGGGCTGGAAACACCATATATTTT.

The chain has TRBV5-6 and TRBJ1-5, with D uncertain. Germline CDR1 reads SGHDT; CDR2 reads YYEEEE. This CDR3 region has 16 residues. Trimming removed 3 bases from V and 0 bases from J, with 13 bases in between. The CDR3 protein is CASSSNSKTSNQPQHF. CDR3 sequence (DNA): TGTGCCAGCAGCTCCAACAGTAAGACTAGCAATCAGCCCCAGCATTTT.

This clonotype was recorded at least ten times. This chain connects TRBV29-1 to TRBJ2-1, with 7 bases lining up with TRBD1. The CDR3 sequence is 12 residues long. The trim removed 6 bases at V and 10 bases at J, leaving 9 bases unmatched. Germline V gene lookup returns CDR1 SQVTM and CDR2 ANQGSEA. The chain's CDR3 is CSVQGGRGEQFF. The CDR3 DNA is TGCAGCGTACAAGGGGGCAGGGGCGAGCAGTTCTTC.

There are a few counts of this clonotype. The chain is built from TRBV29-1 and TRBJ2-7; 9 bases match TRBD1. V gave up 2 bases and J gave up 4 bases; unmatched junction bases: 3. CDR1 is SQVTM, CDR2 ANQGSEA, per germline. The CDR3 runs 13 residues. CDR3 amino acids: CSVELGQGYEQYF. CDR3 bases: TGCAGCGTTGAATTGGGACAGGGTTACGAGCAGTACTTC.

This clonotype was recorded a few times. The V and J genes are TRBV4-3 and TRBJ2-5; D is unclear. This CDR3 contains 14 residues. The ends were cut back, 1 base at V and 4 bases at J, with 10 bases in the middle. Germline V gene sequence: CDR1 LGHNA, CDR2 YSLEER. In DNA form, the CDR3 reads TGCGCCAGCAGCCAAGGACTGTTAGGAGAGACCCAGTACTTC. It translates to CASSQGLLGETQYF.

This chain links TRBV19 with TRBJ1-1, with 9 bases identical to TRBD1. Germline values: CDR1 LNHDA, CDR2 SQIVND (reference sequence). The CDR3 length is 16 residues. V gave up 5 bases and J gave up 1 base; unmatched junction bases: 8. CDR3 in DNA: TGTGCCAGTAGTCCCCGGGACAGGGAGAGGAACACTGAAGCTTTCTTT. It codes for CASSPRDRERNTEAFF.

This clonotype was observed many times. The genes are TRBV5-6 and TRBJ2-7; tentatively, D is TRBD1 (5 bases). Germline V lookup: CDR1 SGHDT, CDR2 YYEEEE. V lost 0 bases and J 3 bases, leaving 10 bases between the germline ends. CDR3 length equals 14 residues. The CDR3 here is CASSLGGSYYEQYF. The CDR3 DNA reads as TGTGCCAGCAGCTTGGGGGGCAGTTACTACGAGCAGTACTTC.

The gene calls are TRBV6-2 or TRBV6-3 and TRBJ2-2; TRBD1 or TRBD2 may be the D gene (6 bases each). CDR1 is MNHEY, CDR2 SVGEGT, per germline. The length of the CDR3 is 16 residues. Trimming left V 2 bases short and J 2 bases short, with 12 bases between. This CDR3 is CASSYGGPANTGELFF. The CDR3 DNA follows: TGTGCCAGCAGTTACGGGGGGCCCGCTAACACCGGGGAGCTGTTTTTT.

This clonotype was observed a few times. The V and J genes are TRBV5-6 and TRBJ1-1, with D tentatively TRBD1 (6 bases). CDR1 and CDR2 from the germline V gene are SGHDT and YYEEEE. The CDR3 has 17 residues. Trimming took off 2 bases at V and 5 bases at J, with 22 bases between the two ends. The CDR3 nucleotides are TGTGCCAGCAGCTTACCTACAGGGAAATGGAGTTGGACTGAAGCTTTCTTT. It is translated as CASSLPTGKWSWTEAFF.

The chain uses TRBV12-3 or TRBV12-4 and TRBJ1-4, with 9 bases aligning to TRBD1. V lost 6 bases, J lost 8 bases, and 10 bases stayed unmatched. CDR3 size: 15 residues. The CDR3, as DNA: TGTGCCAGCAGCCGAGCGGGACAGGGACAAGAAAAACTGTTTTTT. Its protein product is CASSRAGQGQEKLFF.

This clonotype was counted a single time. CDR3 in DNA: TGCAGTGCTAGACCCCCCCAGGGGGTGAGGACAGATACGCAGTATTTT. Encoded protein: CSARPPQGVRTDTQYF. This chain uses TRBV20-1 with TRBJ2-3; 7 bases match TRBD1. The V and J ends lost 2 bases and 3 bases, in that order; junction bases with no gene match: 11. The CDR3 contains 16 residues. The germline gives CDR1 DFQATT, CDR2 SNEGSKA (reference sequence).

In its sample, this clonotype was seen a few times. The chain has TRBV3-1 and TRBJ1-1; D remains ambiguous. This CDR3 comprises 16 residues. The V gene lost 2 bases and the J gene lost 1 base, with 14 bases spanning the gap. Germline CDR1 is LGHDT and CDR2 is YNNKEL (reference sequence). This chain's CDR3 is CASSQPGSLWNTEAFF. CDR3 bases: TGTGCCAGCAGCCAACCGGGGAGCCTATGGAACACTGAAGCTTTCTTT.

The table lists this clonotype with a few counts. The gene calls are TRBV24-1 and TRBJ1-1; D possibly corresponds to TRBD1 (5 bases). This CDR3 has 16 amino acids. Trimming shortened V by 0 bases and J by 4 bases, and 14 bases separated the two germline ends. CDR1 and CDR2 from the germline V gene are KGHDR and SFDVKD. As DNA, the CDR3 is TGTGCCACCAGTGATTTGGGCAGGGTGTTCGTCACTGAAGCTTTCTTT. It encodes CATSDLGRVFVTEAFF.

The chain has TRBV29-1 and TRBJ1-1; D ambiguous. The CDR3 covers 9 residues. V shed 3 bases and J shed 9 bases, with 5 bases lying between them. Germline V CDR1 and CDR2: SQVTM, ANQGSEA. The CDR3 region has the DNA TGCAGCGTTGACGTACAAGCTTTCTTT. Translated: CSVDVQAFF. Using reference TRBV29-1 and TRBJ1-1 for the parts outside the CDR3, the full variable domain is SAVISQKPSRDICQRGTSLTIQCQVDSQVTMMFWYRQQPGQSLTLIATANQGSEATYESGFVIDKFPISRPNLTFSTLTVSNMSPEDSSIYLCSVDVQAFFGQGTRLTVV.

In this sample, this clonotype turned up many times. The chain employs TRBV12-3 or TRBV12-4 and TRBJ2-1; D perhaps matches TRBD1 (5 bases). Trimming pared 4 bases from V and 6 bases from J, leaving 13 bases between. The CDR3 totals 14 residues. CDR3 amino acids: CASSYRSLGNEQFF. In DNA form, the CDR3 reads TGTGCCAGCAGTTACAGGTCCCTTGGCAATGAGCAGTTCTTC.